These 21 T cell receptor beta chains were all obtained from the same sample, sequenced in a study of cytomegalovirus exposure and HLA in healthy donors (dated by TCRdb to about 2017). Library generation was performed with the immunoSEQ multiplex PCR assay. A mixture of 60 forward primers for TCR Vbeta segments and 13 reverse primers for TCR Jbeta segments was used in the multiplex PCR. Sourced from immuneACCESS, this table was stored by TCRdb with only in-frame sequences that have V and J called. A share of the clones is absent; for the studies checked, an unresolved V gene accounts for under half, and the remainder has no known explanation. Counted in this sample were about 91,000 clones; around nine tenths of them appeared once. The ten largest clones capture roughly 9.2% of the sample. Sequencing was carried out using PBMCs. All receptors derive from a man aged 25 to 40 in good health and CMV-seropositive.

The gene calls are TRBV29-1 and TRBJ2-2; TRBD1 matches 9 bases. The trim removed 6 bases at V and 3 bases at J, leaving 8 bases unmatched. Looked up from germline, CDR1 is SQVTM and CDR2 is ANQGSEA. The CDR3 is made up of 15 amino acids. This CDR3 is CSVSQGAVDTGELFF. The CDR3 DNA sequence: TGCAGCGTCTCACAGGGGGCGGTCGACACCGGGGAGCTGTTTTTT.

The sample holds a few counts of this clone. This chain joins TRBV2 and TRBJ1-1; a possible D gene is TRBD1 (5 bases). Germline V gene lookup returns CDR1 SNHLY and CDR2 FYNNEI. This CDR3 region has 14 residues. V gave up 7 bases and J gave up 0 bases, with 12 bases separating them. CDR3: CASTRESMNTEAFF. The CDR3 bases are TGTGCCAGCACCAGGGAATCCATGAACACTGAAGCTTTCTTT.

This sequence joins TRBV27 and TRBJ2-7; 8 positions match TRBD1. Germline V gives CDR1 MNHEY, CDR2 SMNVEV (reference sequence). V was clipped by 2 bases and J by 5 bases; unmatched bases: 8. This CDR3 spans 15 amino acids. The CDR3 DNA sequence: TGTGCCAGCAGTTTAGTCGGACAGGGTTGGAACGAGCAGTACTTC. It codes for CASSLVGQGWNEQYF.

The J gene is TRBJ1-1, the V gene TRBV18; 7 bases fit TRBD1. The germline V gene has CDR1 KGHSH and CDR2 LQKENI. CDR3 size: 12 residues. Trimming at V came to 3 bases and at J to 11 bases, leaving 6 bases not matched to a gene. In DNA, the CDR3 is TGTGCCAGCTCACCGGAGGGGGCGAGGGCTTTCTTT. Encoded protein: CASSPEGARAFF.

The chain combines TRBV19 with TRBJ2-3; tentative D call: TRBD2 (7 bases). Germline V CDR1 and CDR2: LNHDA, SQIVND (reference sequence). CDR3 size: 17 residues. The V and J ends lost 5 bases and 2 bases respectively, with 20 bases between them. CDR3 in amino acids: CASSPWGLADLTDTQYF. CDR3 sequence (DNA): TGTGCCAGTAGTCCCTGGGGGCTAGCGGATCTCACAGATACGCAGTATTTT.

This chain links TRBV6-1 with TRBJ2-1; 7 nucleotides line up with TRBD1. Trimming at V came to 4 bases and at J to 0 bases, leaving 9 bases not matched to a gene. This CDR3 is built from 17 residues. Germline loops: CDR1 MNHNS, CDR2 SASEGT. The CDR3 region is CASSGGTAKYSYNEQFF. Written as DNA, the CDR3 is TGTGCCAGCAGTGGAGGGACAGCAAAATACTCCTACAATGAGCAGTTCTTC.

The rearrangement links TRBV5-1 to TRBJ2-3; D not resolved. The CDR3 is made up of 15 amino acids. The V end lost 5 bases, the J end lost 6 bases, and 19 bases lay between the germline ends. Germline V CDR1 and CDR2: SGHRS, YFSETQ. The chain's CDR3 is CASRSAASLFDTQYF. The CDR3 coding sequence is TGCGCCAGCAGATCCGCTGCTAGTCTGTTTGATACGCAGTATTTT. Based on the CDR3 plus reference TRBV5-1 and TRBJ2-3, the full variable domain is KAGVTQTPRYLIKTRGQQVTLSCSPISGHRSVSWYQQTPGQGLQFLFEYFSETQRNKGNFPGRFSGRQFSNSRSEMNVSTLELGDSALYLCASRSAASLFDTQYFGPGTRLTVL.

The chain couples TRBV30 to TRBJ1-5; TRBD1 is a possible D gene (6 bases). CDR3 size: 13 residues. V lost 2 bases and J 4 bases, leaving 9 bases between the germline ends. The germline CDR1 and CDR2 sequences are GTSNPN and SVGIG (reference sequence). CDR3 DNA: TGTGCCTGGAGTTTCACAGGGAATCAGCCCCAGCATTTT. Its translation is CAWSFTGNQPQHF.

The genes are TRBV6-1 and TRBJ2-7; 8 bases line up with TRBD1. CDR3 length: 12 residues. Germline V gene sequence: CDR1 MNHNS, CDR2 SASEGT. With 5 bases clipped from V and 5 bases from J, the junction kept 2 bases outside the gene matches. The CDR3 DNA reads as TGTGCCAGCAGTACGGACAGGGACGAGCAGTACTTC. It encodes CASSTDRDEQYF.

V and J are TRBV4-2 and TRBJ2-6; TRBD2 matches 12 bases. From germline, CDR1 is LGHNA and CDR2 YNFKEQ. With 4 bases clipped from V and 3 bases from J, the junction kept 1 base outside the gene matches. The CDR3 has 16 residues. In DNA form, the CDR3 reads TGTGCCAGCAGCCCGACTAGCGGGAGTGGGGCCAACGTCCTGACTTTC. Its protein product is CASSPTSGSGANVLTF.

The gene calls are TRBV5-1 and TRBJ2-2, with D possibly TRBD1 on 5 matching bases. The germline V and J ends were trimmed by 1 base and 5 bases, with 9 bases remaining between them. In germline, CDR1 is SGHRS, CDR2 YFSETQ. CDR3 size: 14 residues. This CDR3 is CASSLTGGTGELFF. The CDR3 DNA follows: TGCGCCAGCAGCTTGACAGGTGGTACCGGGGAGCTGTTTTTT.

This chain uses TRBV10-1 with TRBJ2-2; D perhaps matches TRBD2 (5 bases). The CDR3 spans 17 residues. The V gene's germline CDR1 is WNHNN and CDR2 SYGVQD (reference sequence). Trimming shortened V by 0 bases and J by 3 bases, and 14 bases separated the two germline ends. This chain's CDR3 is CASSESLLEADTGELFF. The CDR3 bases are TGCGCCAGCAGTGAGTCTTTATTGGAGGCCGACACCGGGGAGCTGTTTTTT.

This chain joins TRBV2 and TRBJ2-7; D not certain. Germline lookup yields CDR1 SNHLY and CDR2 FYNNEI. The CDR3 spans 13 residues. Trimming removed 2 bases at V and 10 bases at J, with 15 bases between. Written as DNA, the CDR3 is TGTGCCAGCAGTGAAATGCCCCAAGCGCGACAGTACTTC. As protein: CASSEMPQARQYF.

This clone appeared once. This sequence joins TRBV4-1 and TRBJ1-1; TRBD1 matches 8 bases. V was clipped by 4 bases and J by 5 bases; unmatched bases: 12. The CDR3 consists of 16 residues. Germline assignment: CDR1 MGHRA and CDR2 YSYEKL. The CDR3 loop reads CASSPPPGGSVTEAFF. In nucleotides, the CDR3 is TGCGCCAGCAGCCCGCCTCCAGGGGGCAGTGTTACTGAAGCTTTCTTT.

This clone appeared a single time. The chain has TRBV4-1 and TRBJ1-1; D is possibly TRBD1 (5 bases). This CDR3 comprises 12 residues. The germline CDR1 and CDR2 sequences are MGHRA and YSYEKL. The V gene lost 7 bases and the J gene lost 4 bases, with 10 bases spanning the gap. The DNA for the CDR3 is TGCGCCAGCAATGGGGGGGGCACTGAAGCTTTCTTT. It specifies CASNGGGTEAFF.

The CDR3: CAIEEGRGIYEQYF. The DNA of the CDR3 is TGTGCCATCGAGGAGGGGAGGGGAATCTACGAGCAGTACTTC. The J gene is TRBJ2-7, the V gene TRBV10-3; 7 nucleotides align to TRBD2. Germline lookup yields CDR1 ENHRY and CDR2 SYGVKD. This CDR3 region has 14 residues. J gave up 3 bases and V 8 bases, and 10 bases lay outside the gene matches.

This clone was seen only once. This chain uses TRBV28 with TRBJ1-2; the match to TRBD1 covers 7 bases. J lost 0 bases, V lost 5 bases, and 9 bases had no gene match. Germline CDR1 and CDR2: MDHEN and SYDVKM. This CDR3 contains 16 residues. CDR3 protein: CASSTTRDRPNYGYTF. Written as DNA, the CDR3 is TGTGCCAGCAGTACTACTCGGGACAGACCTAACTATGGCTACACCTTC.

The CDR3 protein is CASYSGTSGRGYEQYF. DNA of the CDR3: TGTGCCAGCTATTCTGGGACTAGCGGGAGAGGGTACGAGCAGTACTTC. The V call is TRBV2, the J call TRBJ2-7; 14 nucleotides align to TRBD2. The junction had 10 bases not matched to a gene; V was cut back by 8 bases and J by 4 bases. The CDR3 has 16 residues. The germline gives CDR1 SNHLY, CDR2 FYNNEI.

CDR3 loop: CASSPIADNYGYTF. CDR3 sequence (DNA): TGCGCCAGCAGCCCAATTGCGGATAACTATGGCTACACCTTC. V is TRBV5-1 and J is TRBJ1-2; D gene uncertain. The CDR3 sequence is 14 residues long. V lost 4 bases to trimming and J lost 1 base, with 11 bases between them. Germline V CDR1 and CDR2: SGHRS, YFSETQ. Based on the CDR3 plus reference TRBV5-1 and TRBJ1-2, the full variable domain is KAGVTQTPRYLIKTRGQQVTLSCSPISGHRSVSWYQQTPGQGLQFLFEYFSETQRNKGNFPGRFSGRQFSNSRSEMNVSTLELGDSALYLCASSPIADNYGYTFGSGTRLTVV.

The chain carries TRBV19 and TRBJ2-7; D remains unclear. CDR3 size: 13 residues. V was cut by 3 bases and J by 1 base, with 7 bases left in between. Germline assignment: CDR1 LNHDA and CDR2 SQIVND (reference sequence). CDR3 amino acids: CASSIGLSYEQYF. Written as DNA, the CDR3 is TGTGCCAGTAGTATTGGTCTATCCTACGAGCAGTACTTC.

The chain couples TRBV5-4 to TRBJ2-3, with D unresolved. Trimming left V 4 bases short and J 2 bases short, with 14 bases between. This CDR3 is 15 amino acids long. Per germline, CDR1 SGHNT and CDR2 YYREEE (reference sequence). CDR3 protein: CASSPEKAITDTQYF. The CDR3 DNA reads TGTGCCAGCAGCCCGGAAAAAGCGATCACAGATACGCAGTATTTT.